What follows describes a single TCR beta chain. The antigen is unknown. This sample is drawn from a study of Ad26.COV2.S vaccination and SARS-CoV-2 variants. As for the study in general: COV1001, an Ad26.COV2.S trial, supplied this vaccine-arm donor.

The CDR3 spans 13 residues. V shed 0 bases and J shed 4 bases, with 9 bases lying between them. The germline gives CDR1 GTSNPN, CDR2 SVGIG (reference sequence). Noted treatment: about 20 received Ad26.COV2.S at low or high dose, single or two shots; about five received placebo; per-sample allocation not given. Following the first vaccine or placebo injection, samples were taken on day 63. Cohort 1b enrolled adults aged 18-55 years in Boston. Study findings and constraints: After vaccination, reports described spike-specific CD8+ and CD4+ T cell responses as showing substantial breadth. Vaccinated individuals (as opposed to placebo recipients) had higher spike-specific TCR breadth.

The repertoire was sequenced with immunoSEQ multiplex PCR; TCRdb's copy has only in-frame clones and lacks some. The sample shows more than 300,000 clones, about 88% of them seen only once. The sample consisted of peripheral blood, taken in a trial of Ad26.COV2.S vaccine versus placebo. The TCR was taken from a person aged 18-65 years who received the Ad26.COV2.S COVID-19 vaccine or a placebo. The chain has TRBV30 and TRBJ1-1; D not certain. CDR3 region: CAWSVHRSTEAFF. The CDR3 nucleotides are TGTGCCTGGAGTGTACATCGGAGCACTGAAGCTTTCTTT.